This TCR beta chain was sequenced during a study of shared clonotypes between healthy human individuals. The CDR3 is 14 residues long. Between the trimmed V and J ends, which lost 2 bases and 8 bases, there was a span of 18 bases. Looked up from germline, CDR1 is GTSNPN and CDR2 is SVGIG (reference sequence). TCRdb keeps only in-frame clones here, not all; method: immunoSEQ multiplex PCR. The data contain hundreds of thousands of clones, 74% of them singletons. V gene TRBV30 combines with J gene TRBJ1-1; D gene uncertain. Sequenced sample: memory CD4+ T cells sorted from blood. Subset in this sample: CD45RA-negative fraction. The receptor comes from a woman between 25 and 40 years old in good health. CDR3 region: CAWSLGRRVGEAFF. The CDR3 nucleotides read TGTGCCTGGAGTCTCGGACGGCGAGTGGGCGAAGCTTTCTTT.